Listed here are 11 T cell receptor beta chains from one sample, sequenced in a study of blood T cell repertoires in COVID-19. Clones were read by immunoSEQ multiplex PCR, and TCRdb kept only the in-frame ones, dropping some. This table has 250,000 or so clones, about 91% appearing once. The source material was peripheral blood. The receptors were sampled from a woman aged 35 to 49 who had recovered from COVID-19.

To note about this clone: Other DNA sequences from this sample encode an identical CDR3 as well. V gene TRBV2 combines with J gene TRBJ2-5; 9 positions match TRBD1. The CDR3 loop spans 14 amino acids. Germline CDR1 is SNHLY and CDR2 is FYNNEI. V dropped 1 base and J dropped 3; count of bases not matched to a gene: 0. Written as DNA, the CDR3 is TGTGCCAGCAGTGAAGGACAGGGGGAAGAGACCCAGTACTTC. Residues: CASSEGQGEETQYF.

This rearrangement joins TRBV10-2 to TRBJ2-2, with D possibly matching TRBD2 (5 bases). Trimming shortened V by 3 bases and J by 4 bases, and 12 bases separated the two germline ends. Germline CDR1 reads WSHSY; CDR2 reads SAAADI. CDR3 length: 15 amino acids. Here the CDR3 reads CASSEVRVLTGELFF. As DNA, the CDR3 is TGCGCCAGCAGTGAAGTGCGGGTGCTCACCGGGGAGCTGTTTTTT.

In DNA form, the CDR3 reads TGTGCCAGCAGCTTAGGCCTGGAGGAAAAACTGTTTTTT. It encodes CASSLGLEEKLFF. The chain couples TRBV11-3 to TRBJ1-4, with D hard to call. V was clipped by 1 base and J by 8 bases, with 8 bases between them. Germline V CDR1 and CDR2: SGHNT, YENEEA. The CDR3 consists of 13 residues.

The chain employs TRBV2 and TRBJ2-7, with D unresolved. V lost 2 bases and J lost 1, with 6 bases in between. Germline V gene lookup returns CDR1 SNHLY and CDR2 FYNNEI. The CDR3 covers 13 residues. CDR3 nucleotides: TGTGCCAGCAGTGAAAACGAGTCCTACGAGCAGTACTTC. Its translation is CASSENESYEQYF.

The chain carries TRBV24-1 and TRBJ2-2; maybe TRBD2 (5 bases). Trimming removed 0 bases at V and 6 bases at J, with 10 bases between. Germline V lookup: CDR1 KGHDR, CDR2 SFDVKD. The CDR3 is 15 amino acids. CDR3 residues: CATSDLPGTPGELFF. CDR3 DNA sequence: TGTGCCACCAGTGATTTGCCGGGAACTCCCGGGGAGCTGTTTTTT.

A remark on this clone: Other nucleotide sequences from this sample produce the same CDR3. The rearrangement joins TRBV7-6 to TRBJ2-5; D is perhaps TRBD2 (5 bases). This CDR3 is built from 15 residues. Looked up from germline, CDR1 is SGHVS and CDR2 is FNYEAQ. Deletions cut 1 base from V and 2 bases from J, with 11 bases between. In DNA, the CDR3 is TGTGCCAGCAGCTTAGGTGCGGGCAGTCAAGAGACCCAGTACTTC. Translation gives CASSLGAGSQETQYF.

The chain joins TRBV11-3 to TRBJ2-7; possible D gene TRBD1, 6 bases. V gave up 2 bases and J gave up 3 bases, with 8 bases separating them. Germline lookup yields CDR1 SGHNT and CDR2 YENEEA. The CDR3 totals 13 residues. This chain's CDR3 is CASSLYRDYEQYV. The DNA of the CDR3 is TGTGCCAGCAGCTTATACAGGGACTACGAGCAGTACGTC.

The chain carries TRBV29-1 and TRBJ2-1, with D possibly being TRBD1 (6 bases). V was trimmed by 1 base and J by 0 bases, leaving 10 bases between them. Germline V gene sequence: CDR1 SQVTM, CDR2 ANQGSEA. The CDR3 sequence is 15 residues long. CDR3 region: CSVEGGQVSYNEQFF. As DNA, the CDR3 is TGCAGCGTTGAAGGGGGGCAAGTCTCCTACAATGAGCAGTTCTTC.

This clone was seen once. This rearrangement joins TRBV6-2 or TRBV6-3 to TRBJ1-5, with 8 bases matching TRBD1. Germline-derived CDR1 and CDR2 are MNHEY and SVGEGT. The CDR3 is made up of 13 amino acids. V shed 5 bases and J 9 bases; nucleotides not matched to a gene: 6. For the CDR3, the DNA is TGTGCCAGCAGTAACTTTGACAGGGGGCCCCAGCATTTT. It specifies CASSNFDRGPQHF.

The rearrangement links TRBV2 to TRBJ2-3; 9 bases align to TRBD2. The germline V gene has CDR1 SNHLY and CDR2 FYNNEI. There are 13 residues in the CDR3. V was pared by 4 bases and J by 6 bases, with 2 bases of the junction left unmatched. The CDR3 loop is CASSGLAGDTQYF. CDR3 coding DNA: TGTGCCAGCAGTGGTCTAGCGGGGGATACGCAGTATTTT.

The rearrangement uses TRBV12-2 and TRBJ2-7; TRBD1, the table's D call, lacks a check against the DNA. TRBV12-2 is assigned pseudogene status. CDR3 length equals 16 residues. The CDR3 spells CASRPQGVYRSYEQYF. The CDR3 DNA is TGTGCAAGTCGCCCGCAGGGGGTGTATAGGTCCTACGAGCAGTACTTC.